Listed below are T cell receptor beta chains from one sample, sequenced in a study of cytomegalovirus exposure and HLA in healthy donors. Clones were sequenced by immunoSEQ multiplex PCR, and TCRdb holds only the in-frame ones, with some missing. The listing records 100,000 to 150,000 clones. Source material: PBMCs. The source is a man aged 25-45 years in good health and CMV-seronegative. The CDR3 runs from the conserved cysteine through the conserved F or W. Fields, in order: D gene, V gene, J gene, CDR3 DNA, CDR3 protein. A D gene is named only where the DNA matches it firmly.

-	TRBV4-1	TRBJ2-7	TGCGCCAGCAGCCCATTCGGGAGCCTCTACGAGCAGTACTTC	CASSPFGSLYEQYF
-	TRBV4-1	TRBJ2-7	TGCGCCAGCAGCCAAGATATTGCCTACTCCTACGAGCAGTACTTC	CASSQDIAYSYEQYF
-	TRBV18	TRBJ1-5	TGTGCCAGCTCACTCAGAGGGGGGGATAGCAATCAGCCCCAGCATTTT	CASSLRGGDSNQPQHF
TRBD1	TRBV5-1	TRBJ2-2	TGCGCCAGCAGCCCCGGGACAGAGAACGCCGGGGAGCTGTTTTTT	CASSPGTENAGELFF
-	TRBV28	TRBJ1-1	TGTGCCAGCAGTTGGACTAGGAACTGGGGCTACACTGAAGCTTTCTTT	CASSWTRNWGYTEAFF
-	TRBV28	TRBJ1-6	TGTGCCAGCACCTCAGGGGCGTTAAACTCCTATAATTCACCCCTCCACTTT	CASTSGALNSYNSPLHF
-	TRBV7-8	TRBJ1-3	TGTGCCAGCAGCGCTCGGGGAAACACCATATATTTT	CASSARGNTIYF
-	TRBV5-3	TRBJ1-1	TGTGCCAGAAGCTTCCGAGGGGGGGGGAGAGGAACTGAAGCTTTCTTT	CARSFRGGGRGTEAFF
-	TRBV7-9	TRBJ1-2	TGTGCCAGCAGCCTACGAGACTCGAGGGGCTACACCTTC	CASSLRDSRGYTF
TRBD2	TRBV4-1	TRBJ2-7	TGCGCCAGCAGCCGCGGACCTAGCGGAACCTACGAGCAGTACTTC	CASSRGPSGTYEQYF
-	TRBV19	TRBJ1-6	TGTGCCAGTAGTAACGAGGGGGAAGGGAATTCACCCCTCCACTTT	CASSNEGEGNSPLHF
TRBD1	TRBV2	TRBJ1-2	TGTGCCAGCAACTCGGACAGGGGGCGTCTTGGCTACACCTTC	CASNSDRGRLGYTF
TRBD2	TRBV9	TRBJ2-7	TGTGCCAGCAGCCCCCAAGCGGGAGGCTACGAGCAGTACTTC	CASSPQAGGYEQYF
-	TRBV7-9	TRBJ1-4	TGTGCCAGCAGCCCAGGCGGGGCCGATGAAAAACTGTTTTTT	CASSPGGADEKLFF
-	TRBV30	TRBJ2-7	TGTGCCTGGAGTAATAGCGGTATGATCTACGAGCAGTACTTC	CAWSNSGMIYEQYF
TRBD2	TRBV9	TRBJ2-2	TGTGCCAGCAGCGCCCGGGGAGGGAGAATTGCCGGGGAGCTGTTTTTT	CASSARGGRIAGELFF
-	TRBV7-3	TRBJ2-7	TGTGCCAGCAGCCCAGGAGGGGCCCTTTGGGAGCAGTACTTC	CASSPGGALWEQYF
-	TRBV7-9	TRBJ2-7	TGTGCCAGCAGCCCCGCAGAGGGATTATACGAGCAGTACTTC	CASSPAEGLYEQYF
-	TRBV5-1	TRBJ1-6	TGCGCCAGCAGCCAAATGCCGGGAGTAGCAACACCCCTCCACTTT	CASSQMPGVATPLHF
-	TRBV29-1	TRBJ2-1	TGCAGCGTTGAGAATCAGGGCCGTCCGCCTAATGAGCAGTTCTTC	CSVENQGRPPNEQFF
TRBD1	TRBV5-1	TRBJ2-7	TGCGCCAGCAGCAGGGGACAGGGGGCTGAAGGCGAGCAGTACTTC	CASSRGQGAEGEQYF
TRBD2	TRBV7-9	TRBJ2-7	TGTGCCAGCAGCTTAGGGAAGGGACTAGCGGGAGATGGGGAGCAGTACTTC	CASSLGKGLAGDGEQYF
-	TRBV5-6	TRBJ2-7	TGTGCCAGCAGCTTAGGCAGGGGCGACGAGCAGTACTTC	CASSLGRGDEQYF
-	TRBV5-1	TRBJ2-3	TGCGCCAGCAGCCCGGGGGGCACAGATACGCAGTATTTT	CASSPGGTDTQYF
TRBD2	TRBV30	TRBJ2-7	TGTGCCTTAGCGGGAGGGTCCTACGAGCAGTACTTC	CALAGGSYEQYF
-	TRBV6-5	TRBJ2-2	TGTGCCAGCAGTCAAAAACCAACTAGCCCCGGGGAGCTGTTTTTT	CASSQKPTSPGELFF
-	TRBV29-1	TRBJ2-7	TGCAGCGTTGAACCCTTGATCCCCGGGAACGAGCAGTACTTC	CSVEPLIPGNEQYF
TRBD1	TRBV27	TRBJ2-1	TGTGCCAGCAGTTCCCCCTGGGGGACAGGGGGCGTTGAGCAGTTCTTC	CASSSPWGTGGVEQFF
-	TRBV7-9	TRBJ1-1	TGTGCCAGCAGCTTAGGTCCAGAGAACACTGAAGCTTTCTTT	CASSLGPENTEAFF
TRBD2	TRBV29-1	TRBJ2-3	TGCAGCGTTGAAGATCGACGTAGCGGGCCCCCAGATACGCAGTATTTT	CSVEDRRSGPPDTQYF
TRBD1	TRBV29-1	TRBJ2-1	TGCAGCGCTAAGTACAGGGGCGAATTCTCCTACAATGAGCAGTTCTTC	CSAKYRGEFSYNEQFF
-	TRBV30	TRBJ2-5	TGTGCCTGGACGTACGGTGAAGAGACCCAGTACTTC	CAWTYGEETQYF
-	TRBV7-3	TRBJ2-1	TGTGCCAGCAGCTTGATGGGAGACCCGTACAATGAGCAGTTCTTC	CASSLMGDPYNEQFF
-	TRBV7-9	TRBJ2-2	TGTGCCAGCAGCGGTGAGGTTGGAGTAGCCACCGGGGAGCTGTTTTTT	CASSGEVGVATGELFF
-	TRBV30	TRBJ2-7	TGTGCCTGTATGCTGAGGCGGCCCTACGAGCAGTACTTC	CACMLRRPYEQYF
TRBD2	TRBV15	TRBJ2-5	TGTGCCACCAGCTCCCCAATAGCGGGAGATGGAGAGACCCAGTACTTC	CATSSPIAGDGETQYF
TRBD2	TRBV11-1	TRBJ2-5	TGTGCCAGCAGCCCTGGACTAGCGGGAGGGCAAGAGACCCAGTACTTC	CASSPGLAGGQETQYF
-	TRBV5-4	TRBJ2-3	TGTGCCAGCAGCTTATGGCCCGATACGCAGTATTTT	CASSLWPDTQYF
-	TRBV2	TRBJ2-5	TGTGCCAGCAGCGTCGACAGGATCCAAGAGACCCAGTACTTC	CASSVDRIQETQYF
-	TRBV10-2	TRBJ1-2	TGCGCCAGCTTGCAGACCGGGACATCTAACTATGGCTACACCTTC	CASLQTGTSNYGYTF
TRBD1	TRBV11-3	TRBJ2-1	TGTGCCAGCAGCTTGGGACAGCCTAACAATGAGCAGTTCTTC	CASSLGQPNNEQFF
-	TRBV11-2	TRBJ1-3	TGTGCCAGCAGTTTAAAATTGTCAGGAAACACCATATATTTT	CASSLKLSGNTIYF
-	TRBV28	TRBJ1-3	TGTGCCAGCAGCTCCCCCGGGGAAGGGGGAAACACCATATATTTT	CASSSPGEGGNTIYF
TRBD2	TRBV14	TRBJ2-5	TGTGCCAGCAGCAGGACTAGCGGGTTCCAAGAGACCCAGTACTTC	CASSRTSGFQETQYF
-	TRBV7-8	TRBJ2-1	TGTGCCAGCAGCTTAGCCTCGACAGACAATGAGCAGTTCTTC	CASSLASTDNEQFF
-	TRBV7-2	TRBJ1-1	TGTGCCAGCAGCCCCGAGAGCCTTAAAGCTTTCTTT	CASSPESLKAFF